This T cell receptor beta chain was retrieved from a study of shared clonotypes between healthy human individuals. Study-level points and caveats: A generally larger estimated richness was seen in naive subsets than in memory subsets.

Memory CD4+ cells were the fraction left after CD45RA+ naive selection. Note on this clone: Its antigen is currently unknown.

The CDR3 loop spans 14 amino acids. From germline, CDR1 is MNHEY and CDR2 SMNVEV (reference sequence). V gave up 0 bases and J gave up 5 bases, with 10 bases separating them. Sorted-subset replicate PCRs used 150 to 250 ng of genomic DNA. This amount corresponded to about 30,000 T cell genomes. Some clones are missing from TCRdb's copy, which holds only in-frame ones; the method was immunoSEQ multiplex PCR. The sample includes 800,000 to 1,200,000 clones, 75% to 80% of them seen just once. The chain uses TRBV27 and TRBJ2-5; perhaps D is TRBD1 or TRBD2 (5 bases each). This TCR came from a man aged 18 to 30 in good health. Some clones in this sample may be carry-over from other donors' samples. The sequencing input was memory CD4+ T cells from PBMCs. The subset: CD45RA-negative fraction. In DNA, the CDR3 is TGTGCCAGCAGTTTATCGGTGGGACCTGAGACCCAGTACTTC. Residues: CASSLSVGPETQYF.